This T cell receptor (beta chain) derives from a study of beta chain features in type 1 diabetes. Study-level information: Cell yields, gender and age were similar in healthy donors and patients. All of the samples together had approximately 99 million sorted cells examined.

This clone has only a few counts. Its antigen remains unknown. Every bit of the isolated RNA underwent reverse transcription, so sequencing read expressed TCRB transcripts. The read count averaged roughly 4 million across naive, central memory and regulatory T cell samples. Method: immunoSEQ multiplex PCR; TCRdb's copy keeps in-frame clones and lacks some. The sample holds 300,000 to 400,000 clones; over 8.5% are singletons and the top ten take about 0.63%. Notes on the study in general: Shorter TCRB CDR3s, moderately but significantly so, were found in Type 1 diabetes patients in all four CD4+ subsets. Type 1 diabetes patients had VDJ junctions that carried fewer insertions and more deletions.

Specimen: central memory CD4+ T cells from blood. The TCR comes from a young man with type 1 diabetes.

Here the CDR3 reads CASSKEMTANTEAFF. For the CDR3, the DNA is TGTGCCAGCAGCAAAGAGATGACAGCGAACACTGAAGCTTTCTTT. The chain combines TRBV21-1 with TRBJ1-1; the table's D call, TRBD1, has no DNA check behind it. TRBV21-1 is a pseudogene locus. The CDR3 consists of 15 residues.